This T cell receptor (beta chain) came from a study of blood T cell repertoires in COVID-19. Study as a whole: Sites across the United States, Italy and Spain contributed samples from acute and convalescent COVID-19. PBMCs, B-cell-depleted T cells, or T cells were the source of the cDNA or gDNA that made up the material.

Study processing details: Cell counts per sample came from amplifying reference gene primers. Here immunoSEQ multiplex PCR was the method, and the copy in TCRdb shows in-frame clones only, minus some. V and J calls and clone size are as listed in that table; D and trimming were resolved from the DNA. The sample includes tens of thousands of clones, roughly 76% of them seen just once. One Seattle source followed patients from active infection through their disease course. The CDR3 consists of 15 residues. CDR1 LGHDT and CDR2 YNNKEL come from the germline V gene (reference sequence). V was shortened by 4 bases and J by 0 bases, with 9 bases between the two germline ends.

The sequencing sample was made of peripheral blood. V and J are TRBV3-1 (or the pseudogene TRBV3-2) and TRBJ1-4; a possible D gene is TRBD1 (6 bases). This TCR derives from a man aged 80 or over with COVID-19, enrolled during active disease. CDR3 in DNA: TGTGCCAGCAGCCCCACAGGGACAACTAATGAAAAACTGTTTTTT. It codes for CASSPTGTTNEKLFF.